This T cell receptor beta chain is from a study of cytomegalovirus exposure and HLA in healthy donors. Primers included in the PCR were 60 Vbeta and 13 Jbeta primers. Sequencing used immunoSEQ multiplex PCR; TCRdb keeps in-frame clones, though not all of them. The data contain 120,000 to 150,000 clones, around 75% of them seen just once; the ten biggest clones take up 1.2%. V dropped 5 bases and J dropped 4; count of bases not matched to a gene: 5. The germline CDR1 and CDR2 sequences are LNHDA and SQIVND (reference sequence). The CDR3 loop spans 15 amino acids. This sequence originates from a female donor in good health and CMV-seronegative. The chain uses TRBV19 and TRBJ2-6; 7 bases line up with TRBD1. Sequencing used PBMCs. CDR3 protein: CASSPGGGGANVLTF. Written as DNA, the CDR3 is TGTGCCAGTAGTCCAGGGGGTGGAGGGGCCAACGTCCTGACTTTC. Together with reference TRBV19 and TRBJ2-6, the CDR3 gives the full variable domain: DGGITQSPKYLFRKEGQNVTLSCEQNLNHDAMYWYRQDPGQGLRLIYYSQIVNDFQKGDIAEGYSVSREKKESFPLTVTSAQKNPTAFYLCASSPGGGGANVLTFGAGSRLTVL.